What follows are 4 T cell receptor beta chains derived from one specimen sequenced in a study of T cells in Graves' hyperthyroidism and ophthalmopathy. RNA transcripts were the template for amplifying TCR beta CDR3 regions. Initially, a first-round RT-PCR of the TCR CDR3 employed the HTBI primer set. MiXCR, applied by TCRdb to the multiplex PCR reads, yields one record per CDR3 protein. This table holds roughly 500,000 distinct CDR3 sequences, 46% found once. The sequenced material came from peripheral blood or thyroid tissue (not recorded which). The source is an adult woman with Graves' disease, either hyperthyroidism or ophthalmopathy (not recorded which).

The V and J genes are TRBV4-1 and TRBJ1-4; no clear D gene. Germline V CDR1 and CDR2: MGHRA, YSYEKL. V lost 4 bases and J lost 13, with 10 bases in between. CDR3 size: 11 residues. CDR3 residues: CASSPYPGLFF. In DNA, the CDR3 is TGCGCCAGCAGCCCCTACCCGGGACTGTTTTTT.

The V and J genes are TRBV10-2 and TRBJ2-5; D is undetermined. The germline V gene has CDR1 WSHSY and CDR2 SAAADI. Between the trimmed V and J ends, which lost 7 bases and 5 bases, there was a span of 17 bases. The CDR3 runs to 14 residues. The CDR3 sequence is CASNSWAEMETQYF. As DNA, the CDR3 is TGCGCCAGCAACTCCTGGGCGGAGATGGAGACCCAGTACTTC.

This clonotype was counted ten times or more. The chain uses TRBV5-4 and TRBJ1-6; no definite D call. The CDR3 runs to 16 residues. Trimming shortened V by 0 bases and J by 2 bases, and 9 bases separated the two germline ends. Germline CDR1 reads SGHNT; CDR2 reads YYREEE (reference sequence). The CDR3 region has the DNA TGTGCCAGCAGCTTGGGGGGAGGTACCTATAATTCACCCCTCCACTTT. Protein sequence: CASSLGGGTYNSPLHF.

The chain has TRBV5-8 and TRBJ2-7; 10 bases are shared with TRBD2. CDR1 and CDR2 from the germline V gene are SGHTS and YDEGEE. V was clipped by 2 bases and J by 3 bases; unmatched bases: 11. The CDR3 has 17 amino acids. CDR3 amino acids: CASSLAWFSGRFYEQYF. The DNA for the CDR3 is TGTGCCAGCAGCTTAGCGTGGTTTAGCGGGAGGTTCTACGAGCAGTACTTC.